This T cell receptor (beta chain) was captured by sequencing in a study of human T cells and chemical hapten exposure. Indicated time point: patch test 2, 6 weeks after DPC sensitization. Treatment meaning: therapeutic diphenylcyclopropenone sensitization with weekly scalp DPC. Whole-study findings and limits: Sensitizing to DPC left TCRs with a frequency above 1 in 1000 unaltered.

As handled by the study authors: Counting gave a median of around 90,000 TCRs per sample, with values ranging from about 23,224 to 700,000. Each CDR3 protein gets one entry after TCRdb re-called the RACE reads with MiXCR. These V and J calls originate from TCRdb's pipeline instead of the authors' own analysis. In the table there are 330,000 or so distinct CDR3 sequences, over 6% of which are singletons. The table lists this clonotype with a few counts. Its antigen is as yet unknown. One end of the junction does not line up with germline, which may come from a read error. This CDR3 is 15 amino acids long. The germline V gene has CDR1 MNHEY and CDR2 SVGEGT.

The TCR was taken from a woman aged 18-35 years with alopecia areata. Some clones in this sample may be carry-over from other donors' samples. The chain has TRBV6-2 or TRBV6-3 and TRBJ1-2; no clear D gene. This specimen consisted of whole blood, obtained in connection with sensitization to the hapten diphenylcyclopropenone (DPC). The CDR3 DNA reads as TGTGCCAGCAGCTACTTTCGGACGCCTAACTATGGCTACACCTTC. Its protein product is CASSYFRTPNYGYTF.